A single sample is the source of the 12 T cell receptor beta chains below, sequenced in a study of Graves' ophthalmopathy and Graves' hyperthyroidism. Amplifying from RNA transcripts, the study obtained TCR beta CDR3 regions. The authors performed first-round RT-PCR with HTBI primers and then a second-round multiplex PCR. TCRdb reanalysed the multiplex PCR reads using MiXCR and keeps one entry per CDR3 protein. This sample has about 220,000 distinct CDR3 sequences, with roughly 21% found just once. Sequencing input: peripheral blood. These receptors all stem from a woman aged 45-60 years with Graves' ophthalmopathy.

This clonotype has at least ten counts. The V gene is TRBV2, the J gene TRBJ2-5; D perhaps matches TRBD1 (6 bases). V gave up 7 bases and J gave up 1 base, with 16 bases separating them. In germline, CDR1 is SNHLY, CDR2 FYNNEI. The CDR3 sequence is 15 residues long. CDR3 residues: CASNRAVGGQETQYF. For the CDR3, the DNA is TGTGCCAGCAACCGGGCCGTAGGGGGCCAAGAGACCCAGTACTTC.

This clonotype was detected only a few times. This chain links TRBV9 with TRBJ1-3, with 10 positions matching TRBD1. This CDR3 is built from 15 residues. J gave up 3 bases and V 2 bases, and 2 bases lay outside the gene matches. Germline loops: CDR1 SGDLS, CDR2 YYNGEE. The CDR3 region has the DNA TGTGCCAGCAGCGTGACAGGGGGCAGTGGAAACACCATATATTTT. Amino acid sequence: CASSVTGGSGNTIYF.

This clonotype was observed many times. The chain combines TRBV6-1 with TRBJ2-2; D gene unclear. The CDR3 has 15 amino acids. CDR1 MNHNS and CDR2 SASEGT come from the germline V gene. V was clipped by 1 base and J by 0 bases, with 6 bases between them. The CDR3 reads CASSEEAANTGELFF. As DNA, the CDR3 is TGTGCCAGCAGTGAAGAGGCAGCGAACACCGGGGAGCTGTTTTTT.

There are a few counts of this clonotype. The chain recombines TRBV7-9 with TRBJ1-5; no firm D call. This CDR3 has 15 residues. Germline CDR1 and CDR2: SEHNR and FQNEAQ (reference sequence). V was trimmed by 1 base and J by 3 bases, leaving 10 bases between them. CDR3 residues: CASSLGTHINQPQHF. The CDR3 nucleotides are TGTGCCAGCAGCTTAGGCACACACATCAATCAGCCCCAGCATTTT.

V gene TRBV20-1 combines with J gene TRBJ1-2; D not resolved. The CDR3 runs 13 residues. Between the trimmed V and J ends, which lost 5 bases and 4 bases, there was a span of 14 bases. CDR1 is DFQATT and CDR2 is SNEGSKA in the germline V gene (reference sequence). CDR3 protein: CSAPDGRGYGYTF. The DNA of the CDR3 is TGCAGTGCTCCCGATGGGCGGGGCTATGGCTACACCTTC.

This clonotype was detected only a few times. The chain is built from TRBV6-2 or TRBV6-3 and TRBJ1-1, with a tentative D call TRBD1 (5 bases). The CDR3 is made up of 13 amino acids. Germline V CDR1 and CDR2: MNHEY, SVGEGT. Between the trimmed V and J ends, which lost 4 bases and 1 base, there was a span of 7 bases. DNA of the CDR3: TGTGCCAGCAGTTCACAGGAGAACACTGAAGCTTTCTTT. Translated: CASSSQENTEAFF.

The genes are TRBV6-1 and TRBJ2-7; D unclear. Looked up from germline, CDR1 is MNHNS and CDR2 is SASEGT. This CDR3 has 13 residues. Between the trimmed V and J ends, which lost 0 bases and 3 bases, there was a span of 6 bases. CDR3 nucleotide sequence: TGTGCCAGCAGTGAAGCAACTTACTACGAGCAGTACTTC. Amino acid sequence: CASSEATYYEQYF.

This clonotype was found many times. This chain joins TRBV10-3 and TRBJ2-7; D not certain. Germline loops: CDR1 ENHRY, CDR2 SYGVKD. This CDR3 spans 14 amino acids. V dropped 3 bases and J dropped 4 bases, with 13 bases sitting between them. The CDR3 reads CAISDATGQYEQYF. Written as DNA, the CDR3 is TGTGCCATCAGTGATGCGACCGGCCAGTACGAGCAGTACTTC.

Many counts were recorded for this clonotype. This chain links TRBV7-2 with TRBJ1-1; no clear D. The ends were cut back, 7 bases at V and 0 bases at J, with 12 bases in the middle. Looked up from germline, CDR1 is SGHTA and CDR2 is FQGNSA. The CDR3 loop spans 14 amino acids. The CDR3 region is CASTPAGLNTEAFF. The CDR3 DNA sequence: TGTGCCAGCACCCCGGCTGGGCTGAACACTGAAGCTTTCTTT.

This clonotype was recorded many times. The rearrangement uses TRBV6-4 and TRBJ2-2; the D is unclear. CDR3 size: 13 residues. The germline gives CDR1 MRHNA, CDR2 SNTAGT. Trimming removed 6 bases from V and 2 bases from J, with 7 bases in between. The CDR3 sequence: CASSFDNTGELFF. CDR3 coding DNA: TGTGCCAGCAGCTTCGACAACACCGGGGAGCTGTTTTTT.

This clonotype was seen repeatedly, ten times or more. J is TRBJ1-1 and V is TRBV6-5; D is unclear. The length of the CDR3 is 13 residues. Trimming shortened V by 7 bases and J by 3 bases, and 12 bases separated the two germline ends. Germline V lookup: CDR1 MNHEY, CDR2 SVGAGI. The CDR3 DNA sequence: TGTGCCAGCAATCGCGGGCCTGACACTGAAGCTTTCTTT. It specifies CASNRGPDTEAFF.

This rearrangement joins TRBV2 to TRBJ1-1, with D possibly being TRBD1 (5 bases). Germline values: CDR1 SNHLY, CDR2 FYNNEI. V dropped 7 bases and J dropped 5 bases, with 23 bases sitting between them. CDR3 length: 16 amino acids. CDR3 amino acids: CASTLGGGGGRTEAFF. The CDR3, as DNA: TGTGCCAGCACTCTAGGCGGGGGGGGTGGGAGAACTGAAGCTTTCTTT.